The 7 T cell receptor beta chains below were found in one sample sequenced in a study of early T cells in non-severe SARS-CoV-2 infection. From the 5' RACE reads, TCRdb called clonotypes with MiXCR, one entry per CDR3 protein. The sample has about 99,000 distinct CDR3 sequences, approximately 17% seen once. Sequenced sample: whole blood. The receptor set was obtained from an adult who was a healthcare worker with PCR-confirmed SARS-CoV-2 infection or an uninfected control (not recorded which).

The chain's CDR3 is CASSEPTGGYSSYEQYF. DNA of the CDR3: TGCGCCAGCAGTGAACCGACAGGGGGCTATAGCTCCTACGAGCAGTACTTC. The J gene is TRBJ2-7, the V gene TRBV10-2; 10 bases are shared with TRBD1. Per germline, CDR1 WSHSY and CDR2 SAAADI. V dropped 3 bases and J dropped 0; count of bases not matched to a gene: 8. The CDR3 contains 17 residues.

This clonotype was recorded only once. The CDR3 DNA reads as TGTGCCAGCAGTTTTATTGGACAGCAAGAGACCCAGTACTTC. Translating gives CASSFIGQQETQYF. The J gene is TRBJ2-5, the V gene TRBV28, with a weak D call TRBD1 (6 bases). From germline, CDR1 is MDHEN and CDR2 SYDVKM. The CDR3 runs to 14 residues. Between the trimmed V and J ends, which lost 3 bases and 2 bases, there was a span of 10 bases.

This clonotype occurred many times. This rearrangement joins TRBV7-9 to TRBJ2-1, with 7 bases matching TRBD2. With V trimmed by 10 bases and J by 4 bases, 10 bases remained unmatched. Germline V gene sequence: CDR1 SEHNR, CDR2 FQNEAQ (reference sequence). CDR3 length equals 14 residues. In DNA, the CDR3 is TGTGCCACCAACACGGGGGGAATATACAATGAGCAGTTCTTC. It yields the protein CATNTGGIYNEQFF.

The J gene is TRBJ1-2, the V gene TRBV7-6; tentative D call: TRBD1 (5 bases). The CDR3 is made up of 14 amino acids. The V gene lost 4 bases and the J gene lost 2 bases, with 11 bases spanning the gap. CDR1 and CDR2 (germline): SGHVS, FNYEAQ. This CDR3 is CASSSREGNYGYTF. The CDR3 region has the DNA TGTGCCAGCAGCTCCAGGGAGGGCAACTATGGCTACACCTTC.

This clonotype was seen only a few times. The V gene is TRBV5-6, the J gene TRBJ2-7; 12 bases are shared with TRBD2. The CDR3 length is 16 residues. V was clipped by 4 bases and J by 3 bases; unmatched bases: 8. CDR1 is SGHDT and CDR2 is YYEEEE in the germline V gene. The CDR3 here is CASSLPSGGAFYEQYF. The CDR3 DNA reads TGTGCCAGCAGCCTGCCTAGCGGGGGGGCATTCTACGAGCAGTACTTC. The complete variable domain, with remaining parts taken from reference TRBV5-6 and TRBJ2-7, reads DAGVTQSPTHLIKTRGQQVTLRCSPKSGHDTVSWYQQALGQGPQFIFQYYEEEERQRGNFPDRFSGHQFPNYSSELNVNALLLGDSALYLCASSLPSGGAFYEQYFGPGTRLTVT.

This clonotype was observed a few times. The chain recombines TRBV11-2 with TRBJ2-2; D is uncertain. The CDR3 contains 15 residues. The V end lost 2 bases, the J end lost 2 bases, and 9 bases lay between the germline ends. CDR1 and CDR2 from the germline V gene are SGHAT and FQNNGV. As DNA, the CDR3 is TGTGCCAGCAGCTTATGGGGAACAAACACCGGGGAGCTGTTTTTT. It codes for CASSLWGTNTGELFF.

CDR3 DNA sequence: TGTGCTAGTGGTTTGGTATTAGGAGTGAGCAATGAGCAGTTCTTC. It is translated as CASGLVLGVSNEQFF. This chain connects TRBV12-5 to TRBJ2-1, with D unclear. Per germline, CDR1 LGHNT and CDR2 FRNRAP. The CDR3 is made up of 15 amino acids. Trimming removed 0 bases at V and 6 bases at J, with 12 bases between.